The present entry profiles one T cell receptor beta chain with its context. The antigen remains undetermined. Profiled with immunoSEQ multiplex PCR; TCRdb holds only in-frame clones, not every one. The data hold some 200,000 clones, with more than 75% observed a single time. Germline V gene sequence: CDR1 SGHDT, CDR2 YYEEEE. The CDR3 is made up of 16 amino acids. Trimming cost V 0 bases and J 2 bases, with 11 bases left between them. The data belong to a study of T cell responses to AZD1222 COVID-19 vaccine. Whole-study context: Researchers grouped second doses given at about 4 or about 12 weeks into one pool. Study outcomes and limitations: There were repertoire samples only from the period after the peak T cell response. Along spike, vaccine-associated CD4 TCRs were found throughout, with dominance at 160-218 and 743-854. Rises in breadth and depth of Spike-specific TCRs came after two AZD1222 doses.

The rearrangement uses TRBV5-6 and TRBJ1-4; D remains ambiguous. The TCR comes from an adult in good health. This sample comprised peripheral blood, obtained on day 0 of AZD1222 vaccination. DNA for the CDR3: TGTGCCAGCAGCTTGGGCCCGGGTGGGACTAATGAAAAACTGTTTTTT. Translating it yields CASSLGPGGTNEKLFF.